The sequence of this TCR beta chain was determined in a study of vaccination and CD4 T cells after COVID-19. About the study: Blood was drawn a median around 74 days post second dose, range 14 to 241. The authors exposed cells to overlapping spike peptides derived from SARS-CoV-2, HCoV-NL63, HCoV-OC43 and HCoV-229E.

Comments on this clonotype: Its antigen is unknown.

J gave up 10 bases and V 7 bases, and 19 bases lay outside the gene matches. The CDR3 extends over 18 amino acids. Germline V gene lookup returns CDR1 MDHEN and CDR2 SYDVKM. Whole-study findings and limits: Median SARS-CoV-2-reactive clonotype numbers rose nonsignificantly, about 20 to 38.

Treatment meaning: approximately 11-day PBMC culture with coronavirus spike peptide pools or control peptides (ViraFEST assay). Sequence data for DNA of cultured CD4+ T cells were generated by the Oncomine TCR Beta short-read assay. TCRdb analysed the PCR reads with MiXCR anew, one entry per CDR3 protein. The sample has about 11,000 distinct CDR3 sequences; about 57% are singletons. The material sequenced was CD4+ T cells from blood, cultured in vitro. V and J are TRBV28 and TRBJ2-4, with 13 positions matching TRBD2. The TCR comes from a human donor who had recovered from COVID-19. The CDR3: CASTPTGTSGIGRNIQYF. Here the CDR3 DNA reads TGTGCCAGCACCCCGACCGGGACTAGCGGGATTGGGCGAAATATTCAGTACTTC.